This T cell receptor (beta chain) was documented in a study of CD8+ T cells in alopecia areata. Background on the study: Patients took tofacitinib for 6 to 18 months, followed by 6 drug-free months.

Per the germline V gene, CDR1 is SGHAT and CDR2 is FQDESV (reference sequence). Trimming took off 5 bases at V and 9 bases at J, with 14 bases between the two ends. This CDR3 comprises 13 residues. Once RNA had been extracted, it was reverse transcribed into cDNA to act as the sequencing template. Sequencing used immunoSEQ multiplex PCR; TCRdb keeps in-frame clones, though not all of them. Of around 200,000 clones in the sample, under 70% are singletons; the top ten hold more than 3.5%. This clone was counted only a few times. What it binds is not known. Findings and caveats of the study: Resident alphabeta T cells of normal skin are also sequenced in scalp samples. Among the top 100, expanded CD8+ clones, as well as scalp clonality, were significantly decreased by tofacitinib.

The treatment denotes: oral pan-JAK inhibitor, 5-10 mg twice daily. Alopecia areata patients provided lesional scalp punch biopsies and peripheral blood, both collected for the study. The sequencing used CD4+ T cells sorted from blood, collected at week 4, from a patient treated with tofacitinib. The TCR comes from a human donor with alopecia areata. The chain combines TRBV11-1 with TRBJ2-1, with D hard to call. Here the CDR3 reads CASSRGSSVEQFF. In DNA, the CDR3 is TGTGCCAGCAGCCGTGGGTCCTCGGTTGAGCAGTTCTTC.